The 9 T cell receptor beta chains listed next were all sequenced from one sample in a study of cytomegalovirus exposure and HLA in healthy donors. Profiled with immunoSEQ multiplex PCR; TCRdb holds only in-frame clones, not every one. The sample has 110,000 to 150,000 clones, nearly 90% seen once. The sequencing sample was made of PBMCs. These receptors all come from a woman aged 18-29 years in good health and CMV-seropositive.

The V and J genes are TRBV5-1 and TRBJ2-7; TRBD2 aligns across 8 bases. CDR1 is SGHRS and CDR2 is YFSETQ in the germline V gene. Trimming cost V 0 bases and J 3 bases; bases outside gene matches: 11. This CDR3 comprises 17 residues. CDR3 region: CASSLDMRRGVLYEQYF. In DNA, the CDR3 is TGCGCCAGCAGCTTGGATATGAGGCGGGGGGTACTCTACGAGCAGTACTTC. Using reference TRBV5-1 and TRBJ2-7 for the parts outside the CDR3, the full variable domain is KAGVTQTPRYLIKTRGQQVTLSCSPISGHRSVSWYQQTPGQGLQFLFEYFSETQRNKGNFPGRFSGRQFSNSRSEMNVSTLELGDSALYLCASSLDMRRGVLYEQYFGPGTRLTVT.

This clone was counted once. The J gene is TRBJ2-5, the V gene TRBV27; weak D call: TRBD2 (6 bases). This CDR3 region has 16 residues. The V end lost 0 bases, the J end lost 2 bases, and 13 bases lay between the germline ends. Germline V gene sequence: CDR1 MNHEY, CDR2 SMNVEV (reference sequence). The CDR3 spells CASSLSIGTYQETQYF. DNA of the CDR3: TGTGCCAGCAGTTTATCGATTGGGACTTATCAAGAGACCCAGTACTTC.

This clone was seen a single time. V is TRBV6-5 and J is TRBJ1-2; unclear D gene. The germline V and J ends were trimmed by 2 bases and 7 bases, with 14 bases remaining between them. Germline V CDR1 and CDR2: MNHEY, SVGAGI. The CDR3 has 14 residues. CDR3 protein: CASSYGTVEGGYTF. CDR3 DNA sequence: TGTGCCAGCAGTTACGGTACGGTAGAGGGTGGCTACACCTTC.

The gene calls are TRBV19 and TRBJ1-1, with TRBD1 identical over 8 bases. This CDR3 region has 13 residues. CDR1 and CDR2 (germline): LNHDA, SQIVND (reference sequence). The J segment lost 8 bases and the V segment lost 3 bases, leaving 5 bases of the junction unmatched. The CDR3 bases are TGTGCCAGTAGTATTTCGCGGGACAGGGAAGCTTTCTTT. Translated: CASSISRDREAFF. Looking up the rest from reference TRBV19 and TRBJ1-1 gives the full variable domain: DGGITQSPKYLFRKEGQNVTLSCEQNLNHDAMYWYRQDPGQGLRLIYYSQIVNDFQKGDIAEGYSVSREKKESFPLTVTSAQKNPTAFYLCASSISRDREAFFGQGTRLTVV.

The chain uses TRBV7-2 and TRBJ1-5, with D possibly TRBD1 on 5 matching bases. This CDR3 contains 14 residues. Trimming stripped 1 base from V and 4 bases from J, with 8 bases between. Germline V gene lookup returns CDR1 SGHTA and CDR2 FQGNSA. CDR3 bases: TGTGCCAGCAGCTTAGGTGACAGAAATCAGCCCCAGCATTTT. Translated, it gives CASSLGDRNQPQHF.

This chain uses TRBV7-9 with TRBJ2-1; TRBD2 aligns across 14 bases. The CDR3 totals 18 residues. Trimming cost V 2 bases and J 7 bases; bases outside gene matches: 10. Per the germline V gene, CDR1 is SEHNR and CDR2 is FQNEAQ (reference sequence). The CDR3 DNA is TGTGCCAGCAGCTTACCCCCGAGACTAGCGGGGGGGCGGAATGAGCAGTTCTTC. Its protein is CASSLPPRLAGGRNEQFF. The complete variable domain, with remaining parts taken from reference TRBV7-9 and TRBJ2-1, reads DTGVSQNPRHKITKRGQNVTFRCDPISEHNRLYWYRQTLGQGPEFLTYFQNEAQLEKSRLLSDRFSAERPKGSFSTLEIQRTEQGDSAMYLCASSLPPRLAGGRNEQFFGPGTRLTVL.

The CDR3 DNA reads TGTGCCAGCAGTGAAGCGCCTTCAGACACTGAAGCTTTCTTT. Translating gives CASSEAPSDTEAFF. The chain recombines TRBV2 with TRBJ1-1; no firm D call. Germline V gene data show CDR1 as SNHLY and CDR2 as FYNNEI. V lost 0 bases and J 3 bases, leaving 8 bases between the germline ends. CDR3 length equals 14 residues.

The V call is TRBV9, the J call TRBJ2-2; 7 bases line up with TRBD1. V was pared by 3 bases and J by 7 bases, with 15 bases of the junction left unmatched. The germline V gene encodes CDR1 SGDLS and CDR2 YYNGEE. This CDR3 region has 17 residues. The chain's CDR3 is CASSAKPGQWTVGELFF. The CDR3 coding sequence is TGTGCCAGCAGCGCAAAGCCGGGACAGTGGACGGTCGGGGAGCTGTTTTTT.

The rearrangement links TRBV5-1 to TRBJ2-2; the D gene is possibly TRBD2 (6 bases). V lost 1 base, J lost 7 bases, and 14 bases lay in between. The CDR3 runs to 15 residues. Germline V CDR1 and CDR2: SGHRS, YFSETQ. CDR3 in amino acids: CASSLSREAGGELFF. The CDR3 DNA is TGCGCCAGCAGCTTGTCCAGGGAGGCCGGCGGGGAGCTGTTTTTT.